This is a list of T cell receptor beta chains from one sample in a study of blood T cell dynamics during melanoma immunotherapy. Data came from immunoSEQ multiplex PCR; TCRdb stores just in-frame clones and leaves some out. The sample lists roughly 14,000 clones, 70% to 90% occurring once. The starting material was blood, obtained from a patient treated with checkpoint blockade. The receptors come from a human donor with melanoma. Both conserved end residues are part of each CDR3. D genes are given only for firm matches. Clone size is stated in some rows and not others, as once, few, many or a class when expanded.

CDR3nt,CDR3aa,d_gene,v_gene,j_gene,abundance
TGTGCCAGCAGCTTGGTGAGTGGCGGGGGGACTGAAGCTTTCTTT,CASSLVSGGGTEAFF,-,TRBV5-6,TRBJ1-1,once
TGTGCCAGCAGTGAAGATGCAGTTAGGCCTGGCTACACCTTC,CASSEDAVRPGYTF,-,TRBV6-1,TRBJ1-2,-
TGTGCCTGGAGTTTACGTGGGAACACTGAAGCTTTCTTT,CAWSLRGNTEAFF,-,TRBV30,TRBJ1-1,-
TGTGCCAGCAGCGCAACCGGGACCAACCCCGGGGAGCTGTTTTTT,CASSATGTNPGELFF,-,TRBV9,TRBJ2-2,-
TGTGCCAGCAGTGATTTGGGCTACGAGCAGTACTTC,CASSDLGYEQYF,-,TRBV2,TRBJ2-7,-
TGTGCCAGCAGTTTCCGACAGGGCACAGATACGCAGTATTTT,CASSFRQGTDTQYF,-,TRBV6-6,TRBJ2-3,-
TGTGCCAGCAGCTTAACTGGACAGGAGGGAGAGACCCAGTACTTC,CASSLTGQEGETQYF,-,TRBV7-3,TRBJ2-5,-
TGTGCCAGCAGTTACGGTGGCGGGGCTTCCTACAATGAGCAGTTCTTC,CASSYGGGASYNEQFF,-,TRBV6-5,TRBJ2-1,-
TGTGCCAGTAGTATCGGCTTTGGGAACACTGAAGCTTTCTTT,CASSIGFGNTEAFF,-,TRBV19,TRBJ1-1,-
TGTGCCAGCAGCTTGGGTGGCAGGGTGAACACTGAAGCTTTCTTT,CASSLGGRVNTEAFF,-,TRBV5-6,TRBJ1-1,-
TGTGCCAGCAGTCAAGGGGGACAGGAGCATTTT,CASSQGGQEHF,TRBD1,TRBV6-5,TRBJ1-5,-
TGCGCCAGCAGCCCAGGGGGGACAGGGGTTAATTCACCCCTCCACTTT,CASSPGGTGVNSPLHF,TRBD1,TRBV4-3,TRBJ1-6,-
TGTGCCAGCAGCCCTGACAGGGCTAGGACCGGGGAGCTGTTTTTT,CASSPDRARTGELFF,TRBD1,TRBV5-7,TRBJ2-2,-
TGTGCCAGCAGCAAAGGCCCTTCCTCCGAGCAGTACTTC,CASSKGPSSEQYF,-,TRBV21-1,TRBJ2-7,-